This T cell receptor (beta chain) originates from a study of shared clonotypes between healthy human individuals. Notes on the study in general: Shared clonotypes across all four donors exceeded non-shared ones in generation probability.

Genomic DNA per cell subset filled all wells of several immunoSEQ plates. Here immunoSEQ multiplex PCR was the method, and the copy in TCRdb shows in-frame clones only, minus some. The sample contains fewer than 2.5 million clones, 80% to 95% of which appear only once. To note about this clone: Its antigen remains unidentified.

The sample was naive CD4+ T cells from PBMCs. Subset: CD45RA+ positively selected. The receptor comes from a young man in good health. Some clones in this sample may be carry-over from other donors' samples.

In DNA form, the CDR3 reads TGCGCCAGCAGCCTCGGACTAGCGGGAGGGGAAGGCAAAAACATTCAGTACTTC. Its translation is CASSLGLAGGEGKNIQYF. The chain links TRBV4-1 to TRBJ2-4; TRBD2 aligns across 15 bases. CDR3 length: 18 amino acids. V shed 4 bases, J shed 3 bases, and the junction held 7 bases outside the gene matches. CDR1 and CDR2 (germline): MGHRA, YSYEKL.